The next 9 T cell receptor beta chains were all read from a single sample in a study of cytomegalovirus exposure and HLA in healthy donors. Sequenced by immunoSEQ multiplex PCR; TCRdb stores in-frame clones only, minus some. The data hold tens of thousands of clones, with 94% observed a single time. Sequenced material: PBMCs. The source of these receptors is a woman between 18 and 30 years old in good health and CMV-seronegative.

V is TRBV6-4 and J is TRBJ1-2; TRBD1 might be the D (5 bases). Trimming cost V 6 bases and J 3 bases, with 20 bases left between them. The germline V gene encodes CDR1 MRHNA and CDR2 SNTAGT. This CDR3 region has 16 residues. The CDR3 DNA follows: TGTGCCAGCAGCCCAAACGCGGGGGAAGTCGACTATGGCTACACCTTC. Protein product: CASSPNAGEVDYGYTF.

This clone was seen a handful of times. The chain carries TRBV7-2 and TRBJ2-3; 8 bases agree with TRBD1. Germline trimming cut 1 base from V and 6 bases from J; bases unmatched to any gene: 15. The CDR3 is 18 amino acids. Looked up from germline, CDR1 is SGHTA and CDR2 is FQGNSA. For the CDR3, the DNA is TGTGCCAGCAGCTTAGGTCCACTCGACAGGGGCTCGGGGGATACGCAGTATTTT. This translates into CASSLGPLDRGSGDTQYF. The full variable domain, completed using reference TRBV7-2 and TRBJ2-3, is GAGVSQSPSNKVTEKGKDVELRCDPISGHTALYWYRQSLGQGLEFLIYFQGNSAPDKSGLPSDRFSAERTGGSVSTLTIQRTQQEDSAVYLCASSLGPLDRGSGDTQYFGPGTRLTVL.

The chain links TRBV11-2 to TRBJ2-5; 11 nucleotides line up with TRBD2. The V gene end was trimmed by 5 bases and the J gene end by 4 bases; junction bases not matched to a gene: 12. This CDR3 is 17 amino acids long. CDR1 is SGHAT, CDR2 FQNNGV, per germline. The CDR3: CASSGYSGGVEIETQYF. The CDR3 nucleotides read TGTGCCAGCAGCGGTTATAGCGGGGGGGTGGAAATAGAGACCCAGTACTTC.

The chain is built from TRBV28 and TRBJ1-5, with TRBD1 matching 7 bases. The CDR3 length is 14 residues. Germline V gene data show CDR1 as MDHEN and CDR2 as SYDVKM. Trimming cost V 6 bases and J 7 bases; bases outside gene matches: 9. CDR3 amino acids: CASSLPGGHQPQHF. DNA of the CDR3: TGTGCCAGCAGCCTCCCAGGGGGACACCAGCCCCAGCATTTT.

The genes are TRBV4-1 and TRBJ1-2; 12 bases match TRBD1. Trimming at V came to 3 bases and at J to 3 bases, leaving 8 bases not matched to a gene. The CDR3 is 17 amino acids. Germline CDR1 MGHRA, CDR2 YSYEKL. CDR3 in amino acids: CASSHPRDRGRHYGYTF. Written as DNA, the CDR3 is TGCGCCAGCAGCCATCCTAGGGACAGGGGGCGTCACTATGGCTACACCTTC.

The CDR3 DNA reads as TGTGCCACCAGCAGAGATAGCGGGGGGGCAGATACGCAGTATTTT. Translated, it gives CATSRDSGGADTQYF. The rearrangement links TRBV15 to TRBJ2-3; 11 bases are shared with TRBD2. The CDR3 loop spans 15 amino acids. The trim removed 0 bases at V and 4 bases at J, leaving 0 bases unmatched. Per the germline V gene, CDR1 is LNHNV and CDR2 is YYDKDF (reference sequence).

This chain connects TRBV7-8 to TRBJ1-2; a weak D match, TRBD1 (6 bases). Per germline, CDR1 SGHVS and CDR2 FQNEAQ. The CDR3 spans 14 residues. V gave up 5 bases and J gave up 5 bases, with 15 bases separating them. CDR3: CASSPTEQGYGYTF. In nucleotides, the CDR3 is TGTGCCAGCAGCCCCACCGAACAGGGTTATGGCTACACCTTC.

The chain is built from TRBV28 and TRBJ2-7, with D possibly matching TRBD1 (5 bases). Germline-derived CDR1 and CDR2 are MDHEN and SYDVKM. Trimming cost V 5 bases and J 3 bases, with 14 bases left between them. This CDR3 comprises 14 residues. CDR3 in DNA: TGTGCCAGCAGTAACTCGTGGGGCGGCTACGAGCAGTACTTC. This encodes CASSNSWGGYEQYF.

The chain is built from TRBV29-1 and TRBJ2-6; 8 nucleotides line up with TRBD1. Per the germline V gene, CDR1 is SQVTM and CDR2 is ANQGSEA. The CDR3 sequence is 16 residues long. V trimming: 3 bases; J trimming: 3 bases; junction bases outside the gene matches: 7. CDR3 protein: CSVEGQGASGANVLTF. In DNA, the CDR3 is TGCAGCGTTGAGGGGCAGGGGGCAAGTGGGGCCAACGTCCTGACTTTC.